The 29 T cell receptor beta chains reported below all come from one sample, sequenced in a study of blood T cell repertoires in COVID-19. Measured with immunoSEQ multiplex PCR; TCRdb has only the in-frame clones, and not every one. This table holds approximately 270,000 clones, 85% to 90% found once. Material: PBMCs or T cells enriched from blood (not recorded which). The receptors stem from a woman under 40 with acute COVID-19.

The gene calls are TRBV28 and TRBJ1-3; TRBD1 matches 7 bases. The CDR3 contains 15 residues. V gave up 6 bases and J gave up 4 bases; unmatched junction bases: 9. Germline CDR1 and CDR2: MDHEN and SYDVKM. As DNA, the CDR3 is TGTGCCAGCAGCAGGGGGGCGGACGTAGGAAACACCATATATTTT. It codes for CASSRGADVGNTIYF.

This chain joins TRBV11-2 and TRBJ2-7, with 9 bases matching TRBD2. This CDR3 comprises 15 residues. The V gene end was trimmed by 1 base and the J gene end by 5 bases; junction bases not matched to a gene: 6. Germline V gene sequence: CDR1 SGHAT, CDR2 FQNNGV. CDR3 bases: TGTGCCAGCAGCTTAGGGGCGGGAGGGCCAGACGAGCAGTACTTC. The encoded protein is CASSLGAGGPDEQYF.

The gene calls are TRBV29-1 and TRBJ1-2, with TRBD1 as a possible D gene (5 bases). The CDR3 has 13 amino acids. Per the germline V gene, CDR1 is SQVTM and CDR2 is ANQGSEA. V lost 7 bases, J lost 0 bases, and 12 bases lay in between. The CDR3 spells CSETTVSNYGYTF. DNA of the CDR3: TGCAGCGAAACGACAGTCTCTAACTATGGCTACACCTTC.

The chain has TRBV3-1 (or the pseudogene TRBV3-2) and TRBJ2-5, with 8 bases identical to TRBD2. V was pared by 5 bases and J by 3 bases, with 8 bases of the junction left unmatched. The germline V gene encodes CDR1 LGHDT and CDR2 YNNKEL (reference sequence). CDR3 length equals 15 residues. CDR3 sequence: CASSETSVGKETQYF. The CDR3 DNA sequence: TGTGCCAGCAGCGAGACTAGCGTAGGGAAAGAGACCCAGTACTTC.

The chain has TRBV9 and TRBJ2-5; D unresolved. The V end lost 0 bases, the J end lost 4 bases, and 7 bases lay between the germline ends. The CDR3 is made up of 13 amino acids. Looked up from germline, CDR1 is SGDLS and CDR2 is YYNGEE. The CDR3 here is CASSVDMAETQYF. The CDR3 DNA reads TGTGCCAGCAGCGTAGATATGGCAGAGACCCAGTACTTC.

The J gene is TRBJ2-5, the V gene TRBV4-1; 7 bases agree with TRBD2. The J segment lost 4 bases and the V segment lost 1 base, leaving 6 bases of the junction unmatched. Per the germline V gene, CDR1 is MGHRA and CDR2 is YSYEKL. CDR3 length: 15 amino acids. CDR3 residues: CASSQGLVAGETQYF. The CDR3 DNA reads TGCGCCAGCAGCCAAGGGTTAGTAGCGGGAGAGACCCAGTACTTC.

This chain joins TRBV15 and TRBJ2-3, with a tentative D call TRBD1 (6 bases). This CDR3 spans 16 amino acids. Germline V gene sequence: CDR1 LNHNV, CDR2 YYDKDF (reference sequence). The V and J ends lost 0 bases and 0 bases respectively, with 10 bases between them. Written as DNA, the CDR3 is TGTGCCACCAGCAGAGAAAAGGGACACAGCACAGATACGCAGTATTTT. Translating gives CATSREKGHSTDTQYF.

Regarding this clone: Other nucleotide sequences in the sample specify the same CDR3. V is TRBV13 and J is TRBJ1-1; possibly TRBD1 for D (6 bases). Germline values: CDR1 PRHDT, CDR2 FYEKMQ (reference sequence). The V and J ends lost 0 bases and 2 bases respectively, with 7 bases between them. The CDR3 consists of 14 residues. Here the CDR3 DNA reads TGTGCCAGCAGCTTAGGACAGGGCAACACTGAAGCTTTCTTT. Translation: CASSLGQGNTEAFF.

The V gene is TRBV7-3, the J gene TRBJ2-7; D possibly corresponds to TRBD2 (6 bases). There are 15 residues in the CDR3. Germline V lookup: CDR1 SGHTA, CDR2 FQGTGA. V gave up 1 base and J gave up 2 bases, with 12 bases separating them. The CDR3, as DNA: TGTGCCAGCAGCTTAAATTTTGGAGGGGCCTACGAGCAGTACTTC. It is translated as CASSLNFGGAYEQYF.

The V gene is TRBV10-1, the J gene TRBJ2-7; 14 positions match TRBD2. This CDR3 region has 16 residues. With V trimmed by 3 bases and J by 5 bases, 6 bases remained unmatched. CDR1 and CDR2 from the germline V gene are WNHNN and SYGVQD (reference sequence). The CDR3 loop is CASSDPGTSGRDEQYF. Here the CDR3 DNA reads TGCGCCAGCAGTGACCCCGGGACTAGCGGGAGAGACGAGCAGTACTTC.

The chain is built from TRBV4-1 and TRBJ1-2; D possibly corresponds to TRBD1 (6 bases). The CDR3 totals 17 residues. Looked up from germline, CDR1 is MGHRA and CDR2 is YSYEKL. V shed 2 bases and J shed 3 bases, with 19 bases lying between them. CDR3 residues: CASSQTRVGQQDYGYTF. CDR3 nucleotides: TGCGCCAGCAGCCAAACAAGGGTCGGACAGCAAGACTATGGCTACACCTTC.

This clone was seen a single time. The chain couples TRBV5-4 to TRBJ2-7; possible D gene TRBD1, 6 bases. Germline CDR1 reads SGHNT; CDR2 reads YYREEE (reference sequence). V lost 3 bases, J lost 3 bases, and 13 bases lay in between. The CDR3 length is 14 residues. The CDR3 loop is CASSSMDRFYEQYF. The CDR3 coding sequence is TGTGCCAGCAGCTCTATGGACAGATTCTACGAGCAGTACTTC.

This chain connects TRBV28 to TRBJ1-2; D might be TRBD1 (5 bases). The CDR3 loop spans 16 amino acids. V was shortened by 2 bases and J by 3 bases, with 16 bases between the two germline ends. Germline V lookup: CDR1 MDHEN, CDR2 SYDVKM. Written as DNA, the CDR3 is TGTGCCAGCAGTTTACCCAGGGATACTTTTGACTATGGCTACACCTTC. Translated: CASSLPRDTFDYGYTF.

The chain links TRBV5-4 to TRBJ2-2; TRBD2 might be the D (5 bases). V was cut by 7 bases and J by 5 bases, with 18 bases left in between. This CDR3 spans 15 amino acids. Germline V CDR1 and CDR2: SGHNT, YYREEE (reference sequence). CDR3 region: CASSSSRGWTGELFF. CDR3 nucleotide sequence: TGTGCCAGCTCCTCTAGTAGAGGGTGGACCGGGGAGCTGTTTTTT.

Written as DNA, the CDR3 is TGCAGTGCTAGTTTCTGGACTAGCGGCTCCTACAATGAGCAGTTCTTC. Translated: CSASFWTSGSYNEQFF. The rearrangement joins TRBV20-1 to TRBJ2-1; 10 bases fit TRBD2. Per germline, CDR1 DFQATT and CDR2 SNEGSKA (reference sequence). J was trimmed by 0 bases and V by 3 bases; bases with no gene match: 5. The CDR3 has 16 amino acids.

The rearrangement links TRBV11-2 to TRBJ2-7; a possible D gene is TRBD2 (5 bases). Trimming took off 2 bases at V and 6 bases at J, with 11 bases between the two ends. Germline loops: CDR1 SGHAT, CDR2 FQNNGV. This CDR3 spans 13 amino acids. Here the CDR3 reads CASSLRSGSEQYF. CDR3 bases: TGTGCCAGCAGCTTACGGTCGGGATCCGAGCAGTACTTC.

The chain's CDR3 is CASSQPFSSLLTGNTIYF. The CDR3 coding sequence is TGCGCCAGCAGCCAACCCTTTTCCTCTCTTCTAACTGGAAACACCATATATTTT. The chain carries TRBV4-1 and TRBJ1-3; D unclear. V was pared by 2 bases and J by 2 bases, with 19 bases between. The CDR3 is 18 amino acids. CDR1 and CDR2 (germline): MGHRA, YSYEKL.

V gene TRBV30 combines with J gene TRBJ1-2, with D perhaps TRBD1 (6 bases). CDR3 length: 13 amino acids. Germline V gene data show CDR1 as GTSNPN and CDR2 as SVGIG (reference sequence). With 4 bases removed from V and 4 bases from J, the gap between germline ends came to 13 bases. The CDR3 reads CAWTLDSFYGYTF. Here the CDR3 DNA reads TGTGCCTGGACCCTGGACAGTTTCTATGGCTACACCTTC.

This chain connects TRBV27 to TRBJ1-5; TRBD1 is a possible D gene (5 bases). Trimming pared 2 bases from V and 6 bases from J, leaving 8 bases between. The CDR3 extends over 13 amino acids. From germline, CDR1 is MNHEY and CDR2 SMNVEV (reference sequence). The CDR3 region has the DNA TGTGCCAGCAGTTTAGGGGGGACTCAGCCCCAGCATTTT. Amino acid sequence: CASSLGGTQPQHF.

The chain links TRBV7-2 to TRBJ2-2; D might be TRBD1 (7 bases). The CDR3 runs 17 residues. With 0 bases removed from V and 6 bases from J, the gap between germline ends came to 17 bases. Germline CDR1 SGHTA, CDR2 FQGNSA. DNA for the CDR3: TGTGCCAGCAGCTTAGCGTACGGAGGGGGCTTGGCCGGGGAGCTGTTTTTT. Residues: CASSLAYGGGLAGELFF.

V and J are TRBV7-8 and TRBJ2-3; a weak D match, TRBD2 (7 bases). The ends were cut back, 0 bases at V and 1 base at J, with 17 bases in the middle. Per the germline V gene, CDR1 is SGHVS and CDR2 is FQNEAQ. This CDR3 is built from 18 residues. The CDR3 here is CASSLARGGVAGTDTQYF. The CDR3 DNA sequence: TGTGCCAGCAGCTTAGCGAGGGGGGGGGTGGCAGGCACAGATACGCAGTATTTT.

This clone was seen only a few times. The chain employs TRBV27 and TRBJ2-7; 7 bases align to TRBD2. CDR1 and CDR2 from the germline V gene are MNHEY and SMNVEV (reference sequence). This CDR3 contains 16 residues. V dropped 0 bases and J dropped 3; count of bases not matched to a gene: 8. The CDR3: CASSLSRLAANYEQYF. The CDR3 DNA follows: TGTGCCAGCAGTTTATCTAGGCTAGCGGCAAACTACGAGCAGTACTTC.

The chain has TRBV27 and TRBJ1-1; D call uncertain. Germline lookup yields CDR1 MNHEY and CDR2 SMNVEV (reference sequence). The CDR3 is made up of 14 amino acids. V lost 7 bases and J 6 bases, leaving 18 bases between the germline ends. CDR3 nucleotides: TGTGCCAGCACCCCATTGTCGGGTAATCCTGAAGCTTTCTTT. It translates to CASTPLSGNPEAFF.

CDR3 region: CASRSGQGSGYTF. In nucleotides, the CDR3 is TGTGCCAGCAGATCGGGACAGGGTTCTGGCTACACCTTC. The V and J genes are TRBV12-3 or TRBV12-4 and TRBJ1-2; 9 bases are a match to TRBD1. CDR3 length: 13 amino acids. V lost 6 bases to trimming and J lost 7 bases; unmatched junction nucleotides: 6.

The J gene is TRBJ2-7, the V gene TRBV5-1, with TRBD1 matching over 9 bases. The CDR3 runs to 15 residues. Looked up from germline, CDR1 is SGHRS and CDR2 is YFSETQ. Losses at the gene ends were 0 bases for V and 6 bases for J; bases not matched to a gene: 7. The CDR3 sequence is CASSLEGTGFFEQYF. As DNA, the CDR3 is TGCGCCAGCAGCTTGGAAGGGACAGGGTTTTTCGAGCAGTACTTC.

This clone was seen a single time. This chain joins TRBV9 and TRBJ2-7; D call uncertain. The germline V gene has CDR1 SGDLS and CDR2 YYNGEE. The CDR3 extends over 12 amino acids. V lost 3 bases and J lost 2, with 6 bases in between. The CDR3 sequence is CASSGVTYEQYF. CDR3 coding DNA: TGTGCCAGCAGCGGTGTTACCTACGAGCAGTACTTC. The full variable domain, rest sourced from reference TRBV9 and TRBJ2-7, is DSGVTQTPKHLITATGQRVTLRCSPRSGDLSVYWYQQSLDQGLQFLIQYYNGEERAKGNILERFSAQQFPDLHSELNLSSLELGDSALYFCASSGVTYEQYFGPGTRLTVT.

This chain connects TRBV6-5 to TRBJ1-1; 8 bases match TRBD1. The CDR3 contains 15 residues. Looked up from germline, CDR1 is MNHEY and CDR2 is SVGAGI. The junction had 11 bases not matched to a gene; V was cut back by 6 bases and J by 5 bases. CDR3 protein: CASRLLRGQGTEAFF. Written as DNA, the CDR3 is TGTGCCAGCAGGCTTCTCAGGGGGCAGGGAACTGAAGCTTTCTTT.

The rearrangement uses TRBV5-4 and TRBJ2-3; 13 nucleotides line up with TRBD2. J gave up 4 bases and V 5 bases, and 4 bases lay outside the gene matches. Germline V gives CDR1 SGHNT, CDR2 YYREEE (reference sequence). The CDR3 is 15 amino acids. Written as DNA, the CDR3 is TGTGCCAGCAGTTACGGACTAGCGGGGGCAGATACGCAGTATTTT. Protein: CASSYGLAGADTQYF.

The V gene is TRBV19, the J gene TRBJ2-7, with D perhaps matching TRBD2 (5 bases). The CDR3 sequence is 13 residues long. Trimming removed 3 bases at V and 4 bases at J, with 10 bases between. CDR1 LNHDA and CDR2 SQIVND come from the germline V gene (reference sequence). CDR3 DNA: TGTGCCAGTAGTATCGGTCGGGAATACGAGCAGTACTTC. Amino acids: CASSIGREYEQYF.